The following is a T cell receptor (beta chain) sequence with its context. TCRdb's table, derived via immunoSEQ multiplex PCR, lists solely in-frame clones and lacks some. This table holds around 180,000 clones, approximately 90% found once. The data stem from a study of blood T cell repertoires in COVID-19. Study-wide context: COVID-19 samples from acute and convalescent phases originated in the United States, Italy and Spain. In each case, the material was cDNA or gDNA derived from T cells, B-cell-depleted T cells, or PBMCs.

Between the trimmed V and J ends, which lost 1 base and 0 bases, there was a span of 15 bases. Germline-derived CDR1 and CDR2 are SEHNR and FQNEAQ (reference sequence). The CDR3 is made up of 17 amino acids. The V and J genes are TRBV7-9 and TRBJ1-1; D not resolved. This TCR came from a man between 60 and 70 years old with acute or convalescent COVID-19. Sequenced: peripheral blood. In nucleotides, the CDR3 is TGTGCCAGCAGCTTAGGGAATCCGCTAACAGTGAACACTGAAGCTTTCTTT. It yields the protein CASSLGNPLTVNTEAFF.